This T cell receptor beta chain derives from a study of blood T cell repertoires in COVID-19. Study information: Acute-phase and convalescent COVID-19 samples originated in the United States, Italy and Spain. Sample material is recorded as cDNA or gDNA derived from T cells, B-cell-depleted T cells, or PBMCs.

Germline loops: CDR1 GTSNPN, CDR2 SVGIG (reference sequence). The CDR3 spans 17 residues. The ends were cut back, 0 bases at V and 0 bases at J, with 15 bases in the middle. As processed by the authors: Amplification from reference gene primers served as the basis for estimated nucleated cell counts. Assay used: immunoSEQ multiplex PCR; TCRdb lists only in-frame clones, some missing. That table supplies the V and J calls and clone size; D and trimming were determined from the DNA. The repertoire has almost 95,000 clones, 84% of them found once; the top ten carry around 6.5%. The specimen sequenced was peripheral blood. The chain joins TRBV30 to TRBJ1-5; a possible D gene is TRBD1 (5 bases). The TCR comes from a man aged 55 to 70 with acute or convalescent COVID-19. The CDR3 spells CAWSVQRLQDSNQPQHF. The CDR3 nucleotides read TGTGCCTGGAGTGTACAACGGTTACAGGATAGCAATCAGCCCCAGCATTTT.